This T cell receptor beta chain was identified during a study of blood T cell repertoires in COVID-19. Study-wide context: PBMCs, B-cell-depleted T cells, or T cells provided the cDNA or gDNA that made up the material.

The V gene's germline CDR1 is MNHEY and CDR2 SVGAGI. V shed 0 bases, J shed 7 bases, and the junction held 5 bases outside the gene matches. There are 16 residues in the CDR3. Original processing methods: It was from reference gene primer amplification that nucleated cell counts were estimated. Clones were read by immunoSEQ multiplex PCR, and TCRdb kept only the in-frame ones, dropping some. The DNA was the basis for D and trimming; V, J and clone size are from that table. The sample carries about 210,000 clones, just over 85% recorded once. Each participant's cohort was designated according to participant-reported clinical history.

The sequenced sample was PBMCs or T cells enriched from blood (not recorded which). J is TRBJ2-1 and V is TRBV6-5, with 11 bases matching TRBD2. The TCR originated in a middle-aged woman with acute COVID-19. The CDR3 region has the DNA TGTGCCAGCAGTTACTCCCTTAGCGGGAGGGGGAATGAGCAGTTCTTC. This translates into CASSYSLSGRGNEQFF.